These T cell receptor beta chains were read from a single sample in a study of T-cell memory formation after mild COVID-19. TCRdb re-analysed the 5' RACE reads in MiXCR, keeping a single row per CDR3 protein. This table has 250,000 to 400,000 distinct CDR3 sequences, roughly an eighth appearing once. The sample was PBMCs or a T cell subset sorted from them (not recorded which). The receptors shown here come from a man aged 18 to 35 who had mild COVID-19 (a few samples of this study predate the infection). Cell type and time point are not known. Both conserved end residues are part of each CDR3. The D gene is left open where the match is weak. The size entry is marked missing in some rows and otherwise reads once, few, many or a size class.

DNA | CDR3 | J | size | D | V
TGTGCCAGCAGCCGGGGGACTAGCGGGGGGCAGGATGAGCAGTTCTTC | CASSRGTSGGQDEQFF | TRBJ2-1 | NA | TRBD2 | TRBV7-2
TGCAGCGTTGAAGGGGTGGGGGTTCCCAGAGGCCGCGAGCAGTACTTC | CSVEGVGVPRGREQYF | TRBJ2-7 | NA | NA | TRBV29-1
TGCAGCGTCGCCACAGGGGGCGCAAGCCGGACTGAAGCTTTCTTT | CSVATGGASRTEAFF | TRBJ1-1 | few | TRBD1 | TRBV29-1
TGTGCCAGCAGCTTAGAAGGGACACAGAATCAGCCCCAGCATTTT | CASSLEGTQNQPQHF | TRBJ1-5 | NA | NA | TRBV7-2
TGCGCCAGCAGCCTCCAGCCGGGAAACACTGAAGCTTTCTTT | CASSLQPGNTEAFF | TRBJ1-1 | NA | NA | TRBV4-1
TGCGCCAGCAGCTTGGCCAATAGCGGGGGGCAAGAGACCCAGTACTTC | CASSLANSGGQETQYF | TRBJ2-5 | few | TRBD2 | TRBV5-1
TGCAGTGCTTCTAAGACAGGGCCCTACAATGAGCAGTTCTTC | CSASKTGPYNEQFF | TRBJ2-1 | few | TRBD1 | TRBV20-1
TGCGCCAGCAGCCAAGATCCCCGTACAGGGACCCAGTACTTC | CASSQDPRTGTQYF | TRBJ2-5 | NA | NA | TRBV4-3
TGCGCCAGCAGCTTAGGCATATCGGGGAACACTGAAGCTTTCTTT | CASSLGISGNTEAFF | TRBJ1-1 | many | NA | TRBV5-1
TGCGCCAGCAGCCAAGTTGGAGGGCCCCTCCAAGAGACCCAGTACTTC | CASSQVGGPLQETQYF | TRBJ2-5 | NA | NA | TRBV4-1
TGCGCCAGCAGCCTCCCGACAGGGACAGGGGAGACCCAGTACTTC | CASSLPTGTGETQYF | TRBJ2-5 | NA | TRBD1 | TRBV5-1
TGTGCCAGCAGCCTTACAGGGGCCTATGGCTACACCTTC | CASSLTGAYGYTF | TRBJ1-2 | many | TRBD1 | TRBV12-3/TRBV12-4
TGTGCCAGCAGCTTAAGAGGGCTCACTCGGGATGAGCAGTTCTTC | CASSLRGLTRDEQFF | TRBJ2-1 | many | NA | TRBV7-3
TGCGCCAGCGGTACGGGGGGGGATTACGAGCAGTACTTC | CASGTGGDYEQYF | TRBJ2-7 | NA | TRBD2 | TRBV10-2
TGTGCCAGCAGCGTCCCGGCAGGCCCATCCACAGATACGCAGTATTTT | CASSVPAGPSTDTQYF | TRBJ2-3 | NA | NA | TRBV9
TGTGCCAGCAGCTTTGGGACAGCCACAGATACGCAGTATTTT | CASSFGTATDTQYF | TRBJ2-3 | many | TRBD1 | TRBV7-2
TGTGCCAGCAGGGACATGACCTACGAGCAGTACTTC | CASRDMTYEQYF | TRBJ2-7 | few | NA | TRBV7-8
TGCGCCAGCAGCCAAGGTGACCGTACTAATGAAAAACTGTTTTTT | CASSQGDRTNEKLFF | TRBJ1-4 | NA | NA | TRBV4-3
TGTGCCAGCAGCTTTCTCGGGGGGGCCCCAGAGACCCAGTACTTC | CASSFLGGAPETQYF | TRBJ2-5 | NA | TRBD2 | TRBV7-2
TGTGCCAGCAGCCCTGGACGGCAACCTTACACAGATACGCAGTATTTT | CASSPGRQPYTDTQYF | TRBJ2-3 | few | NA | TRBV5-6
TGTGCCAGCAGTCCCAATGGACAGGGGGCGATGGGCTACACCTTC | CASSPNGQGAMGYTF | TRBJ1-2 | NA | TRBD1 | TRBV12-3/TRBV12-4
TGCGCCAGCAGCCAAGGTTCGTCCCCCAGTGTCATTCAGTACTTC | CASSQGSSPSVIQYF | TRBJ2-4 | NA | NA | TRBV4-1
TGTGCCAGCCATTGGACTAGCGGGGACCTGAGCTCCTACAATGAGCAGTTCTTC | CASHWTSGDLSSYNEQFF | TRBJ2-1 | few | NA | TRBV21-1
TGTGCCAGCAGGCTACAGGGGGGTTCCTACAATGAGCAGTTCTTC | CASRLQGGSYNEQFF | TRBJ2-1 | NA | TRBD1 | TRBV5-4
TGTGCCAGCAGTGAGATCGCGGAGGGGAGAACCGGGGAGCTGTTTTTT | CASSEIAEGRTGELFF | TRBJ2-2 | NA | NA | TRBV25-1
TGTGCCAGCAGCTTAGAGAGTAGCGGGGGGCTGAACACCGGGGAGCTGTTTTTT | CASSLESSGGLNTGELFF | TRBJ2-2 | NA | TRBD2 | TRBV7-2
TGTGCCTGGAGTGTAAATGAGGGGAATGGCTACACCTTC | CAWSVNEGNGYTF | TRBJ1-2 | NA | NA | TRBV30
TGTGCCATCAGGGCGAGGACAGGGGAGCAAGATACGCAGTATTTT | CAIRARTGEQDTQYF | TRBJ2-3 | NA | TRBD1 | TRBV10-3
TGTGCCAGCAGCCTGGACCGTGGTGCTGAAGCTTTCTTT | CASSLDRGAEAFF | TRBJ1-1 | many | NA | TRBV12-3/TRBV12-4
TGCGCCAGCAGCTCCGGGGTGGATACGCAGTATTTT | CASSSGVDTQYF | TRBJ2-3 | few | NA | TRBV5-1
TGTGCCAGCAGTGAAGGGACAGGGGGGTACATTCAGTACTTC | CASSEGTGGYIQYF | TRBJ2-4 | NA | TRBD1 | TRBV6-1
TGCGCCAGCAGCGGGGAGTCCTATTCTTCCTACACCTTC | CASSGESYSSYTF | TRBJ1-2 | NA | NA | TRBV4-1
TGTGCCAGCAGCCCGGGGGGGGCGGGCTACACCTTC | CASSPGGAGYTF | TRBJ1-2 | NA | NA | TRBV7-2
TGCGCCAGCAGTGTACACCGGCCCCAGCATTTT | CASSVHRPQHF | TRBJ1-5 | few | NA | TRBV23-1
TGTGCCAGCACCCCCGGGACAGGGGTCGACACTGAAGCTTTCTTT | CASTPGTGVDTEAFF | TRBJ1-1 | NA | TRBD1 | TRBV7-9
TGTGCCAGCAGCGACCTGATGGGTGGGAGAAGGTACGAGCAGTACTTC | CASSDLMGGRRYEQYF | TRBJ2-7 | NA | NA | TRBV5-4
TGTGCCAGTAGTATATCACAGGTAGGAGATGAGCAGTTCTTC | CASSISQVGDEQFF | TRBJ2-1 | NA | NA | TRBV19
TGCGCCAGCAGCTTGCGTCAGGGGGGTAGCGGCACTGAAGCTTTCTTT | CASSLRQGGSGTEAFF | TRBJ1-1 | few | TRBD1 | TRBV5-1
TGTGCCACCAGCAGAGAAGGGACAGCGAAAAACTATGGCTACACCTTC | CATSREGTAKNYGYTF | TRBJ1-2 | few | TRBD1 | TRBV15
TGCGCCAGCAGCTTAGGGGCAAATCCCTTTGGCGAGACCCAGTACTTC | CASSLGANPFGETQYF | TRBJ2-5 | NA | NA | TRBV5-1
TGTGCCAGCAGTTCTGTATACACTGAAGCTTTCTTT | CASSSVYTEAFF | TRBJ1-1 | once | NA | TRBV12-3/TRBV12-4
TGTGCCAGCAGTTTAGACCCGCCGGGACAGGGTACCCGCTATGGCTACACCTTC | CASSLDPPGQGTRYGYTF | TRBJ1-2 | NA | TRBD1 | TRBV12-3/TRBV12-4
TGTGCCAGCAGAACGGAGGGGGGCAATGAGCAGTTCTTC | CASRTEGGNEQFF | TRBJ2-1 | NA | NA | TRBV7-9
TGCGCCAGCAGCCTCCAGGGGATTGGGACCCAGTACTTC | CASSLQGIGTQYF | TRBJ2-5 | few | NA | TRBV5-1